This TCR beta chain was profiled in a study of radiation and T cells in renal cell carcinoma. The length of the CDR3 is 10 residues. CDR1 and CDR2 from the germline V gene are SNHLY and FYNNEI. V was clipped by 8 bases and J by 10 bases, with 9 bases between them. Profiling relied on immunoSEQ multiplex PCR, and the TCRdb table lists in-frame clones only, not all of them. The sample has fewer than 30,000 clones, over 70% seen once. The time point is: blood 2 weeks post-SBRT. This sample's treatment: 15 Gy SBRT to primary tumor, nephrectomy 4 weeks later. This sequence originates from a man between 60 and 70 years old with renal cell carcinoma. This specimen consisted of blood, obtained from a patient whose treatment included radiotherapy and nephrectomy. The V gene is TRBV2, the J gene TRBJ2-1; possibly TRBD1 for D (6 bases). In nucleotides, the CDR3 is TGTGCCAGCGGGGGCTCGGAGCAGTTCTTC. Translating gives CASGGSEQFF.